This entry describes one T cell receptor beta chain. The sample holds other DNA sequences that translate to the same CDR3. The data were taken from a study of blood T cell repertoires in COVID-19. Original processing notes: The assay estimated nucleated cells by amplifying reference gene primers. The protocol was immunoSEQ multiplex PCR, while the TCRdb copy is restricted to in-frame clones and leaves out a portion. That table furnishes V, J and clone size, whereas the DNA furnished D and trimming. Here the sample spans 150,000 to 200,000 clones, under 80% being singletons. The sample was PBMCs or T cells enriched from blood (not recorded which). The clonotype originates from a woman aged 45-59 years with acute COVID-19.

The chain's CDR3 is CASSQEGAGEAFF. The DNA of the CDR3 is TGTGCCAGCAGCCAAGAGGGGGCGGGTGAAGCTTTCTTT. The rearrangement links TRBV3-1 (or the pseudogene TRBV3-2) to TRBJ1-1, with a possible D match to TRBD1 (6 bases). This CDR3 is built from 13 residues. V lost 0 bases, J lost 7 bases, and 9 bases lay in between. CDR1 and CDR2 from the germline V gene are LGHDT and YNNKEL (reference sequence).